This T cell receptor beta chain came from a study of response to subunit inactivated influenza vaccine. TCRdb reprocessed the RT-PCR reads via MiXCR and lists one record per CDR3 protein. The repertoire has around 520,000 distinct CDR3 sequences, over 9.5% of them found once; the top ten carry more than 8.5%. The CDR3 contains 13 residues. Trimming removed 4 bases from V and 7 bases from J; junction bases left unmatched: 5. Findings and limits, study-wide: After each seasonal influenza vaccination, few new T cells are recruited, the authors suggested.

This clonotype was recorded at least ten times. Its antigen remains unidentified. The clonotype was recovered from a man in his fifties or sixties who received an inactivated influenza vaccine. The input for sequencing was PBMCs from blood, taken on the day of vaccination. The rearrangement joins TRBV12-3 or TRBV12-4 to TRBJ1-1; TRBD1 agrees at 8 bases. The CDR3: CASSSGTGLEAFF. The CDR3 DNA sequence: TGTGCCAGCAGTTCCGGGACAGGACTTGAAGCTTTCTTT.